The subject of this entry is one T cell receptor (beta chain). The antigen is unknown. Sequenced by immunoSEQ multiplex PCR; TCRdb stores in-frame clones only, minus some. The repertoire consists of some 73,000 clones, with 86% occurring once and the leading ten covering around 0.75%. The CDR3 consists of 13 residues. Germline V CDR1 and CDR2: SQVTM, ANQGSEA. The germline V and J ends were trimmed by 2 bases and 2 bases, with 10 bases remaining between them. The data were obtained in a study of OX40 agonist ivuxolimab in advanced cancers. Study-wide context: Eligibility admitted prior anti-PD-1, anti-PD-L1 or anti-CTLA-4 therapy; roughly 40% had some.

Broader study findings: CD4+ and CD8+ T cells in blood underwent clonal expansion by week 6 at 0.1 to 3.0 mg/kg.

This chain links TRBV29-1 with TRBJ2-7; D perhaps matches TRBD1 (6 bases). The sequencing here drew on CD4+ or CD8+ T cells sorted from blood, taken in a trial of the OX40 agonist ivuxolimab. This clonotype originated in an adult with an advanced solid tumor such as melanoma, head and neck, liver or kidney cancer. CDR3 coding DNA: TGCAGCGTTGAAAGACAGGAAACCTACGAGCAGTACTTC. It yields the protein CSVERQETYEQYF.